These 21 T cell receptor beta chains originate from one sample sequenced in a study of Ad26.COV2.S vaccination and SARS-CoV-2 variants. Treatment reported: some 20 received Ad26.COV2.S at low or high dose, single or two shots; several received placebo; per-sample allocation not given. On day 63 after the first injection, vaccine and placebo recipients gave samples. Data came from immunoSEQ multiplex PCR; TCRdb stores just in-frame clones and leaves some out. The sample records around 250,000 clones, roughly 86% being singletons. Sequenced here: peripheral blood, sampled in a trial of Ad26.COV2.S vaccine versus placebo. All receptors come from a person between 18 and 59 years old who received the Ad26.COV2.S COVID-19 vaccine or a placebo.

Points on this clone: A much larger clonotype is one base distant, so this may be a read error. Within the sample, other DNA sequences also encode this same CDR3. The chain combines TRBV7-8 with TRBJ1-5; no reliable D call. The CDR3 spans 12 residues. The germline CDR1 and CDR2 sequences are SGHVS and FQNEAQ. V lost 3 bases and J 6 bases, leaving 6 bases between the germline ends. CDR3 DNA sequence: TGTGCCAGCAGCTTGGGGAGTCAGCCCCAGCATTTT. Its translation is CASSLGSQPQHF.

The genes are TRBV5-1 and TRBJ1-2; TRBD1 agrees at 11 bases. V shed 4 bases and J 2 bases; nucleotides not matched to a gene: 7. This CDR3 has 16 residues. Germline V gene data show CDR1 as SGHRS and CDR2 as YFSETQ. The CDR3 DNA sequence: TGCGCCAGCAGCCCCCAGGGGACAGGGGGAAACTATGGCTACACCTTC. Protein sequence: CASSPQGTGGNYGYTF.

The chain uses TRBV10-3 and TRBJ1-5; D might be TRBD1 (5 bases). The CDR3 runs 14 residues. Germline V gene lookup returns CDR1 ENHRY and CDR2 SYGVKD. V dropped 3 bases and J dropped 4 bases, with 10 bases sitting between them. This CDR3 is CAISDGGLNQPQHF. The CDR3 nucleotides read TGTGCCATCAGTGACGGGGGACTTAATCAGCCCCAGCATTTT.

The gene calls are TRBV15 and TRBJ1-2; TRBD1 matches 8 bases. V shed 8 bases, J shed 2 bases, and the junction held 4 bases outside the gene matches. This CDR3 contains 13 residues. CDR1 and CDR2 (germline): LNHNV, YYDKDF (reference sequence). The CDR3 is CATRDRPNYGYTF. The CDR3 nucleotides are TGTGCCACCCGGGACAGGCCCAACTATGGCTACACCTTC.

The chain recombines TRBV9 with TRBJ1-1; D may be TRBD1 (6 bases). This CDR3 region has 13 residues. The germline CDR1 and CDR2 sequences are SGDLS and YYNGEE. V lost 0 bases and J lost 10, with 13 bases in between. The CDR3 region is CASSVALQGPAFF. The DNA for the CDR3 is TGTGCCAGCAGCGTAGCTCTACAGGGACCAGCTTTCTTT.

The CDR3 sequence: CSAWDITTEAFF. CDR3 sequence (DNA): TGCAGCGCCTGGGACATCACCACTGAAGCTTTCTTT. The V call is TRBV29-1, the J call TRBJ1-1; D possibly corresponds to TRBD1 (6 bases). V was clipped by 7 bases and J by 4 bases, with 13 bases between them. CDR3 length: 12 amino acids. From germline, CDR1 is SQVTM and CDR2 ANQGSEA.

The rearrangement links TRBV30 to TRBJ1-1, with unresolved D. The CDR3 contains 13 residues. Germline lookup yields CDR1 GTSNPN and CDR2 SVGIG (reference sequence). V gave up 2 bases and J gave up 11 bases, with 18 bases separating them. The DNA of the CDR3 is TGTGCCTGGAGTCAACAAGGGAGAGTCTCCGCTTTCTTT. The encoded protein is CAWSQQGRVSAFF.

This clone was picked up a small number of times. The chain couples TRBV14 to TRBJ2-3; D remains unclear. Germline assignment: CDR1 SGHDN and CDR2 FVKESK. The CDR3 has 15 residues. The V gene lost 3 bases and the J gene lost 3 bases, with 13 bases spanning the gap. The CDR3 reads CASSQNHLGTDTQYF. CDR3 nucleotides: TGTGCCAGCAGCCAGAATCATTTAGGGACAGATACGCAGTATTTT.

CDR3 DNA: TGTGCCTGGAGCACACGGGTGACTAGCGGGAGGAATGAGCAGTTCTTC. As protein: CAWSTRVTSGRNEQFF. The chain is built from TRBV30 and TRBJ2-1, with TRBD2 matching over 13 bases. The CDR3 is made up of 16 amino acids. The V gene's germline CDR1 is GTSNPN and CDR2 SVGIG (reference sequence). Losses at the gene ends were 3 bases for V and 7 bases for J; bases not matched to a gene: 9.

This clone occurred once. The rearrangement uses TRBV4-1 and TRBJ2-7; TRBD1 agrees at 7 bases. CDR3 length: 16 amino acids. The germline V gene has CDR1 MGHRA and CDR2 YSYEKL. The ends lost 1 base at V and 1 base at J; junction bases unmatched: 7. CDR3 nucleotide sequence: TGCGCCAGCAGCCAAGCAAGGACAGGAAGGTCCTACGAGCAGTACTTC. Translated: CASSQARTGRSYEQYF.

This clone came up a few times. The J gene is TRBJ1-1, the V gene TRBV11-1, with D possibly being TRBD1 (6 bases). Germline assignment: CDR1 SGHAT and CDR2 FQDESV (reference sequence). V was shortened by 5 bases and J by 5 bases, with 15 bases between the two germline ends. The CDR3 contains 14 residues. The CDR3 loop is CASSRGGLTTEAFF. The CDR3 DNA reads as TGTGCCAGCAGCCGAGGGGGGTTGACGACTGAAGCTTTCTTT.

The chain has TRBV7-2 and TRBJ2-2, with 12 bases aligning to TRBD2. The trim removed 3 bases at V and 8 bases at J, leaving 7 bases unmatched. Per the germline V gene, CDR1 is SGHTA and CDR2 is FQGNSA. This CDR3 is 16 amino acids long. The CDR3 bases are TGTGCCAGCAGCTTTTACGGACTAGCGGGAAGAGGGGAGCTGTTTTTT. Translation: CASSFYGLAGRGELFF.

This chain uses TRBV27 with TRBJ1-5; tentatively, D is TRBD1 (5 bases). CDR1 is MNHEY and CDR2 is SMNVEV in the germline V gene (reference sequence). V was clipped by 5 bases and J by 4 bases, with 9 bases between them. This CDR3 contains 13 residues. The CDR3 region is CASSPWGNQPQHF. DNA for the CDR3: TGTGCCAGCAGTCCCTGGGGGAATCAGCCCCAGCATTTT.

The J gene is TRBJ2-7, the V gene TRBV30, with a weak D call TRBD1 (6 bases). V was pared by 4 bases and J by 2 bases, with 15 bases between. Germline V CDR1 and CDR2: GTSNPN, SVGIG (reference sequence). The CDR3 contains 14 residues. CDR3 protein: CAWIPGASPYEQYF. The DNA of the CDR3 is TGTGCCTGGATCCCAGGGGCGTCCCCCTACGAGCAGTACTTC.

For the CDR3, the DNA is TGTGCCAGCAGTTCAGGACGTCGTGAAAAACTGTTTTTT. It is translated as CASSSGRREKLFF. The chain uses TRBV12-3 or TRBV12-4 and TRBJ1-4; D unresolved. This CDR3 is 13 amino acids long. The V and J ends lost 4 bases and 7 bases respectively, with 10 bases between them.

This chain joins TRBV3-1 (or the pseudogene TRBV3-2) and TRBJ2-3; unclear D gene. Trimming took off 4 bases at V and 5 bases at J, with 13 bases between the two ends. CDR3 length: 14 amino acids. CDR1 is LGHDT and CDR2 is YNNKEL in the germline V gene (reference sequence). DNA of the CDR3: TGTGCCAGCAGCCCTCCGTATGGTGGAGATACGCAGTATTTT. This sequence encodes CASSPPYGGDTQYF.

The V gene is TRBV12-5, the J gene TRBJ2-2, with 9 bases lining up with TRBD2. Germline trimming cut 8 bases from V and 2 bases from J; bases unmatched to any gene: 3. This CDR3 contains 14 residues. CDR1 is LGHNT, CDR2 FRNRAP, per germline. The CDR3 bases are TGTGCTAGTCGCCTAGCGGGAAACACCGGGGAGCTGTTTTTT. This encodes CASRLAGNTGELFF.

This chain links TRBV11-2 with TRBJ1-1; D is perhaps TRBD1 (6 bases). The V end lost 5 bases, the J end lost 1 base, and 14 bases lay between the germline ends. Germline loops: CDR1 SGHAT, CDR2 FQNNGV. The CDR3 is made up of 15 amino acids. CDR3 coding DNA: TGTGCCAGCAGCCAAATAAGGGGGGGGAACACTGAAGCTTTCTTT. Translation gives CASSQIRGGNTEAFF.

This clone appeared a few times. The chain links TRBV19 to TRBJ1-6; D is undetermined. The CDR3 has 14 residues. CDR1 and CDR2 from the germline V gene are LNHDA and SQIVND (reference sequence). The V end was cut by 4 bases, the J end by 9 bases, with 13 bases between. The CDR3: CASSNEALGSPLHF. CDR3 bases: TGTGCCAGTAGTAACGAGGCACTGGGTTCACCCCTCCACTTT.

This chain links TRBV4-3 with TRBJ1-6; D perhaps matches TRBD1 (6 bases). From germline, CDR1 is LGHNA and CDR2 YSLEER. V lost 1 base and J lost 7, with 11 bases in between. The CDR3 is 15 amino acids. This CDR3 is CASSQVAGDNSPLHF. The CDR3 nucleotides read TGCGCCAGCAGCCAAGTTGCAGGGGACAATTCACCCCTCCACTTT.

The rearrangement uses TRBV7-9 and TRBJ1-1; the match to TRBD1 covers 8 bases. CDR1 and CDR2 from the germline V gene are SEHNR and FQNEAQ (reference sequence). V lost 4 bases to trimming and J lost 3 bases; unmatched junction nucleotides: 7. This CDR3 contains 15 residues. The CDR3, as DNA: TGTGCCAGCAGCTCTCGCGCAGGGGGCGACACTGAAGCTTTCTTT. Encoded protein: CASSSRAGGDTEAFF.